The clone carrying this T cell receptor beta chain was seen only a few times. This CDR3 comprises 12 residues. V was clipped by 5 bases and J by 8 bases; unmatched bases: 4. Germline V lookup: CDR1 SEHNR, CDR2 FQNEAQ (reference sequence). TCRdb redid the calling of the RT-PCR reads with MiXCR, one entry per CDR3 protein. There are about 680,000 distinct CDR3 sequences in the sample; 14% occur only once, and 3.6% lies in the top ten. The V call is TRBV7-9, the J call TRBJ1-1; 8 positions match TRBD1. The TCR comes from a female donor in good health, serving as a healthy control. The sequencing sample was made of memory CD4+ T cells from blood. CDR3 bases: TGTGCCAGCAGCATAGGACAGGGCGAAGCTTTCTTT. Translation: CASSIGQGEAFF.